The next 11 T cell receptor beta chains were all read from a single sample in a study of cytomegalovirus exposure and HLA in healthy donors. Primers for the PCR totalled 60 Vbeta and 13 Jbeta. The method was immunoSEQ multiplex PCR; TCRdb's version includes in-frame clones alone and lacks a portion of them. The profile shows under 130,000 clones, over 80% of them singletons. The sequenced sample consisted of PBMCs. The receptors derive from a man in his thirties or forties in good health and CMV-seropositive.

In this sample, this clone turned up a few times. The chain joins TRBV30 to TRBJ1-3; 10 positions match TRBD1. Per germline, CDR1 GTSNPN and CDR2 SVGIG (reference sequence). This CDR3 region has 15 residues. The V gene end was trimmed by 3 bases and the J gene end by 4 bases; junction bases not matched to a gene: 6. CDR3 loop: CAWRPGQGLGNTIYF. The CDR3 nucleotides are TGTGCCTGGAGACCGGGACAGGGGCTCGGAAACACCATATATTTT. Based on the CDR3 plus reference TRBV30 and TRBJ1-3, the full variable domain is SQTIHQWPATLVQPVGSPLSLECTVEGTSNPNLYWYRQAAGRGLQLLFYSVGIGQISSEVPQNLSASRPQDRQFILSSKKLLLSDSGFYLCAWRPGQGLGNTIYFGEGSWLTVV.

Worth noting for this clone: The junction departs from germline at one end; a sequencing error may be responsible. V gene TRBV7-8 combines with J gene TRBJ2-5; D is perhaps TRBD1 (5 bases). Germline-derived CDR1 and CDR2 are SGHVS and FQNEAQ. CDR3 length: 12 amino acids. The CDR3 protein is CASSSRGETQHF. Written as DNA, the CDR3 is TGTGCCAGCAGCTCAAGGGGTGAGACCCAGCACTTC.

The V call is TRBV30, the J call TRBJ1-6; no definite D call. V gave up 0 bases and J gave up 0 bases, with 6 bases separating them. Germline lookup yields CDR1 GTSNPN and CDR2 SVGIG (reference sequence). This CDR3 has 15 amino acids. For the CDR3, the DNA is TGTGCCTGGAGTGTAAGGAGCTCCTATAATTCACCCCTCCACTTT. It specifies CAWSVRSSYNSPLHF.

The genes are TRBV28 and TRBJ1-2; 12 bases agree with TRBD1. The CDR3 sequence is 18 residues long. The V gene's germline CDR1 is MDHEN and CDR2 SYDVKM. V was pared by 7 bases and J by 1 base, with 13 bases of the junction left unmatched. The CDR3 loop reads CASTLLGDRGPLNYGYTF. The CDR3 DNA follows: TGTGCCAGCACCCTCCTCGGGGACAGGGGGCCCCTTAACTATGGCTACACCTTC.

The CDR3 sequence is CASSAPTSTDTQYF. The CDR3 DNA reads TGTGCCAGCAGCGCCCCGACAAGCACAGATACGCAGTATTTT. The rearrangement uses TRBV9 and TRBJ2-3; D unresolved. CDR1 is SGDLS, CDR2 YYNGEE, per germline. Trimming removed 3 bases at V and 0 bases at J, with 8 bases between. There are 14 residues in the CDR3.

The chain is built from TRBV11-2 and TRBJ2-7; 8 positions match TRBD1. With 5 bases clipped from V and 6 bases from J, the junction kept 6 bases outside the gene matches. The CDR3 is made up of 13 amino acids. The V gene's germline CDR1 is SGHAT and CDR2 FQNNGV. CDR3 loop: CASSADQGAEQYF. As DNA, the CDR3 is TGTGCCAGCAGCGCGGACCAGGGGGCCGAGCAGTACTTC.

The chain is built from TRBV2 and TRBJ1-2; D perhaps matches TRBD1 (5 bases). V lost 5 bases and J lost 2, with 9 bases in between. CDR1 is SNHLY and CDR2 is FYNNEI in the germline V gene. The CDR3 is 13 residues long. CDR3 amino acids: CASSFAGNYGYTF. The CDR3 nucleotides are TGTGCCAGCAGTTTCGCAGGGAACTATGGCTACACCTTC.

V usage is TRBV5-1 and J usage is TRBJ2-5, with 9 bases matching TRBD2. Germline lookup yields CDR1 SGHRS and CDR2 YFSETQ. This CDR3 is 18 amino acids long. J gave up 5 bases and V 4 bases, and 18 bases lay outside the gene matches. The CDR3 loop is CASSLGDGAGGLVETQYF. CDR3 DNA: TGCGCCAGCAGCCTGGGGGATGGAGCGGGGGGCCTCGTGGAGACCCAGTACTTC.

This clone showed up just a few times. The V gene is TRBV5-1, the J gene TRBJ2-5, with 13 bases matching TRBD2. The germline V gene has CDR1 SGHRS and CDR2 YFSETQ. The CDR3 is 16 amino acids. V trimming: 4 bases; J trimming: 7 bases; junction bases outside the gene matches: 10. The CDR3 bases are TGCGCCAGCAGCCCCGGGACTAGCGGGGCGCGGGCGACCCAGTACTTC. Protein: CASSPGTSGARATQYF. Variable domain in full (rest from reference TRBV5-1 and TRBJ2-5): KAGVTQTPRYLIKTRGQQVTLSCSPISGHRSVSWYQQTPGQGLQFLFEYFSETQRNKGNFPGRFSGRQFSNSRSEMNVSTLELGDSALYLCASSPGTSGARATQYFGPGTRLLVL.

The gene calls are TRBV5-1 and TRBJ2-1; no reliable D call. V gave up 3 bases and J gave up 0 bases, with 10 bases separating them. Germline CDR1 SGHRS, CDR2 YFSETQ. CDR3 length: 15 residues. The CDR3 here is CASSSYDNSYNEQFF. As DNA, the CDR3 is TGCGCCAGCAGCTCGTATGACAACTCCTACAATGAGCAGTTCTTC.

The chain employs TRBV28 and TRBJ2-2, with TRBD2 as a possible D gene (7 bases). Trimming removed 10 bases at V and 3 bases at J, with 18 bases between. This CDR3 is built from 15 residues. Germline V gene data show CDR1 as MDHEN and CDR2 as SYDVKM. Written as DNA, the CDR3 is TGTGCCATCGCAAAGGGGGGGGATCACACCGGGGAGCTGTTTTTT. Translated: CAIAKGGDHTGELFF.